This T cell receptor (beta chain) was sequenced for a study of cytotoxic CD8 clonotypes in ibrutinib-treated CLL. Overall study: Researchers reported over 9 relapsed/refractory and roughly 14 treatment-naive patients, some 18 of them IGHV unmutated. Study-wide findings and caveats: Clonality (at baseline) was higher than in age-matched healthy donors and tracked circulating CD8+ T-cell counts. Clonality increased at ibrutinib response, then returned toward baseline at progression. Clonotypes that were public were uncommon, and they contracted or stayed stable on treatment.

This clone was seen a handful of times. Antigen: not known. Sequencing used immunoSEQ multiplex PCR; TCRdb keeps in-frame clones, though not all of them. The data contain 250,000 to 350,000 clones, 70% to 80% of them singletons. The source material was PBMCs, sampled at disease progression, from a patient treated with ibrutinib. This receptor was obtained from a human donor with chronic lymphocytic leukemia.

The CDR3 is CSVEAVDRYGYTF. DNA of the CDR3: TGCAGCGTTGAGGCCGTGGACAGATATGGCTACACCTTC. This chain uses TRBV29-1 with TRBJ1-2, with D possibly being TRBD1 (6 bases). Germline CDR1 is SQVTM and CDR2 is ANQGSEA. V gave up 3 bases and J gave up 5 bases, with 13 bases separating them. The CDR3 spans 13 residues. Filled out from reference TRBV29-1 and TRBJ1-2, the complete variable domain reads SAVISQKPSRDICQRGTSLTIQCQVDSQVTMMFWYRQQPGQSLTLIATANQGSEATYESGFVIDKFPISRPNLTFSTLTVSNMSPEDSSIYLCSVEAVDRYGYTFGSGTRLTVV.